The 30 T cell receptor beta chains listed next were all sequenced from one sample in a study of blood T cell repertoires in COVID-19. Libraries were prepared by immunoSEQ multiplex PCR; TCRdb keeps only in-frame clonotypes and omits some of them. This sample yields over 250,000 clones, of which about 89% are seen a single time; around 9.1% belongs to the top ten. The sample was peripheral blood. Receptor source: a middle-aged man who had recovered from COVID-19.

The chain recombines TRBV11-2 with TRBJ2-7; tentatively, D is TRBD1 (6 bases). The V gene lost 4 bases and the J gene lost 0 bases, with 16 bases spanning the gap. CDR1 and CDR2 (germline): SGHAT, FQNNGV. This CDR3 region has 16 residues. The CDR3 nucleotides are TGTGCCAGCAGCTGGGTCCGACAGGCTAGCTCCTACGAGCAGTACTTC. Its protein product is CASSWVRQASSYEQYF.

The V gene is TRBV6-1, the J gene TRBJ2-3; D might be TRBD1 (5 bases). This CDR3 has 15 amino acids. Germline values: CDR1 MNHNS, CDR2 SASEGT. V was cut by 2 bases and J by 1 base, with 10 bases left in between. The CDR3 coding sequence is TGTGCCAGCAGTGAACAACAGGCGGGCACAGATACGCAGTATTTT. This encodes CASSEQQAGTDTQYF.

The chain employs TRBV7-2 and TRBJ2-7; tentative D call: TRBD1 (5 bases). Germline V CDR1 and CDR2: SGHTA, FQGNSA. The V end was cut by 4 bases, the J end by 0 bases, with 10 bases between. This CDR3 spans 14 amino acids. The CDR3 DNA sequence: TGTGCCAGCAGCTACCCTGACAGCTCCTACGAGCAGTACTTC. It encodes CASSYPDSSYEQYF.

The V gene is TRBV7-2, the J gene TRBJ2-5; 10 bases fit TRBD1. This CDR3 contains 14 residues. Looked up from germline, CDR1 is SGHTA and CDR2 is FQGNSA. The V segment lost 5 bases and the J segment 4 bases; nucleotides outside the gene matches: 4. DNA of the CDR3: TGTGCCAGCAGCCCGGGACAGGGGCTAGAGACCCAGTACTTC. This sequence encodes CASSPGQGLETQYF.

The V gene is TRBV29-1, the J gene TRBJ2-3; 12 bases fit TRBD2. Germline loops: CDR1 SQVTM, CDR2 ANQGSEA. The CDR3 sequence is 18 residues long. V trimming: 6 bases; J trimming: 0 bases; junction bases outside the gene matches: 13. The CDR3 region has the DNA TGCAGCGTGAGGCGGCTAGCGGGAGGGCATCTCAGCACAGATACGCAGTATTTT. Its translation is CSVRRLAGGHLSTDTQYF.

The chain is built from TRBV15 and TRBJ2-7; 12 nucleotides agree with TRBD2. Germline CDR1 LNHNV, CDR2 YYDKDF (reference sequence). J lost 3 bases, V lost 5 bases, and 8 bases had no gene match. The CDR3 consists of 16 residues. The CDR3 loop reads CATSSLAGGRRYEQYF. The CDR3, as DNA: TGTGCCACCAGCTCCCTAGCGGGGGGGCGTCGCTACGAGCAGTACTTC.

V gene TRBV19 combines with J gene TRBJ2-3; TRBD2 matches at 16 bases. CDR1 and CDR2 from the germline V gene are LNHDA and SQIVND (reference sequence). The length of the CDR3 is 16 residues. After removal of 5 bases from V and 9 bases from J, the junction contained 8 bases not matched to a gene. In DNA form, the CDR3 reads TGTGCCAGTAGTTCAGGGACTAGCGGGGGGGCTTGGACGCAGTATTTT. It encodes CASSSGTSGGAWTQYF. Together with reference TRBV19 and TRBJ2-3, the CDR3 gives the full variable domain: DGGITQSPKYLFRKEGQNVTLSCEQNLNHDAMYWYRQDPGQGLRLIYYSQIVNDFQKGDIAEGYSVSREKKESFPLTVTSAQKNPTAFYLCASSSGTSGGAWTQYFGPGTRLTVL.

This chain links TRBV6-6 with TRBJ1-1; possible D gene TRBD1, 5 bases. The V gene's germline CDR1 is MNHNY and CDR2 SVGAGI (reference sequence). The length of the CDR3 is 14 residues. The V end was cut by 0 bases, the J end by 7 bases, with 12 bases between. The CDR3 protein is CASSYSSGGSEAFF. In DNA form, the CDR3 reads TGTGCCAGCAGTTACTCGTCCGGGGGAAGTGAAGCTTTCTTT.

The V gene is TRBV15, the J gene TRBJ2-5; D is perhaps TRBD2 (5 bases). Trimming pared 1 base from V and 5 bases from J, leaving 11 bases between. The CDR3 totals 14 residues. The germline V gene encodes CDR1 LNHNV and CDR2 YYDKDF (reference sequence). The CDR3 sequence is CATSRGRGWETQYF. The CDR3 bases are TGTGCCACCAGCAGAGGCCGCGGGTGGGAGACCCAGTACTTC.

This clone was seen a few times. CDR3 sequence: CASSLSFSPNQPQHF. CDR3 DNA sequence: TGTGCCAGCAGCTTGTCCTTTTCTCCCAATCAGCCCCAGCATTTT. The J gene is TRBJ1-5, the V gene TRBV7-2; D uncertain. CDR1 and CDR2 from the germline V gene are SGHTA and FQGNSA. The V end was cut by 3 bases, the J end by 3 bases, with 12 bases between. The CDR3 length is 15 residues.

The V call is TRBV3-1 (or the pseudogene TRBV3-2), the J call TRBJ2-5, with D tentatively TRBD2 (6 bases). The CDR3 covers 17 residues. CDR1 LGHDT and CDR2 YNNKEL come from the germline V gene (reference sequence). V was trimmed by 0 bases and J by 1 base, leaving 15 bases between them. CDR3 protein: CASSQDFGDCLQETQYF. Written as DNA, the CDR3 is TGTGCCAGCAGCCAAGATTTCGGGGACTGTCTCCAAGAGACCCAGTACTTC.

This clone appeared a few times. The chain carries TRBV7-9 and TRBJ2-1; 8 nucleotides match TRBD2. J gave up 0 bases and V 2 bases, and 0 bases lay outside the gene matches. This CDR3 spans 15 amino acids. CDR1 SEHNR and CDR2 FQNEAQ come from the germline V gene (reference sequence). The CDR3 DNA reads as TGTGCCAGCAGCTTAAGCGGGAGCTCCTACAATGAGCAGTTCTTC. It encodes CASSLSGSSYNEQFF.

This clone was seen only a few times. This chain links TRBV3-1 (or the pseudogene TRBV3-2) with TRBJ2-7; 12 nucleotides match TRBD2. V was pared by 4 bases and J by 4 bases, with 2 bases of the junction left unmatched. This CDR3 is 14 amino acids long. Per the germline V gene, CDR1 is LGHDT and CDR2 is YNNKEL (reference sequence). The DNA for the CDR3 is TGTGCCAGCAGCCCAGGGACTAGCGGGTACGAGCAGTACTTC. Residues: CASSPGTSGYEQYF.

The chain uses TRBV18 and TRBJ1-4; D possibly corresponds to TRBD1 (6 bases). Trimming took off 6 bases at V and 7 bases at J, with 12 bases between the two ends. The CDR3 runs 13 residues. Germline V gene data show CDR1 as KGHSH and CDR2 as LQKENI. The CDR3 nucleotides are TGTGCCAGCTCTCCCGGGACAAGTGAAAAACTGTTTTTT. Translated, it gives CASSPGTSEKLFF.

The genes are TRBV6-5 and TRBJ2-7, with 9 positions matching TRBD1. This CDR3 contains 14 residues. Germline V gene sequence: CDR1 MNHEY, CDR2 SVGAGI. After removal of 10 bases from V and 6 bases from J, the junction contained 13 bases not matched to a gene. Here the CDR3 reads CAILTGTGSPEQYF. The CDR3 DNA reads as TGTGCCATTCTAACCGGGACAGGGTCCCCCGAGCAGTACTTC.

The chain uses TRBV6-6 and TRBJ1-2; the match to TRBD1 covers 8 bases. The V segment lost 5 bases and the J segment 6 bases; nucleotides outside the gene matches: 8. The germline V gene encodes CDR1 MNHNY and CDR2 SVGAGI (reference sequence). The CDR3 contains 14 residues. The CDR3 here is CASSAQGGRHGYTF. Here the CDR3 DNA reads TGTGCCAGCAGTGCACAGGGGGGACGTCATGGCTACACCTTC.

The chain recombines TRBV3-1 (or the pseudogene TRBV3-2) with TRBJ1-1; the match to TRBD1 covers 9 bases. CDR1 and CDR2 from the germline V gene are LGHDT and YNNKEL (reference sequence). Losses at the gene ends were 4 bases for V and 3 bases for J; bases not matched to a gene: 6. The CDR3 covers 15 residues. This chain's CDR3 is CASSPVRDRDTEAFF. CDR3 sequence (DNA): TGTGCCAGCAGCCCCGTCCGGGACAGGGACACTGAAGCTTTCTTT.

This sequence joins TRBV28 and TRBJ1-5, with 8 bases aligning to TRBD1. Germline V gene lookup returns CDR1 MDHEN and CDR2 SYDVKM. The V and J ends lost 5 bases and 6 bases, in that order; junction bases with no gene match: 0. The CDR3 length is 12 residues. The DNA for the CDR3 is TGTGCCAGCAGTGGACAGGGTCAGCCCCAGCATTTT. Residues: CASSGQGQPQHF. Variable domain in full (rest from reference TRBV28 and TRBJ1-5): DVKVTQSSRYLVKRTGEKVFLECVQDMDHENMFWYRQDPGLGLRLIYFSYDVKMKEKGDIPEGYSVSREKKERFSLILESASTNQTSMYLCASSGQGQPQHFGDGTRLSIL.

This rearrangement joins TRBV14 to TRBJ2-3, with D possibly matching TRBD2 (6 bases). This CDR3 region has 12 residues. V lost 5 bases to trimming and J lost 10 bases, with 13 bases between them. The germline CDR1 and CDR2 sequences are SGHDN and FVKESK. The CDR3 DNA is TGTGCCAGCAGCGGAGGGACGTGGGCGCAGTATTTT. Protein sequence: CASSGGTWAQYF.

The chain employs TRBV23-1 and TRBJ2-5; TRBD2 matches at 16 bases. TRBV23-1 is given ORF status, its function remaining uncertain. The CDR3 loop spans 16 amino acids. Trimming cost V 6 bases and J 4 bases; bases outside gene matches: 5. The CDR3 is CASRAGLAGGPETQYF. CDR3 nucleotide sequence: TGCGCCAGCAGAGCGGGACTAGCGGGAGGGCCAGAGACCCAGTACTTC.

In DNA form, the CDR3 reads TGTGCCAGCTCACCACCACTAGCGGAACGAACAGATACGCAGTATTTT. This sequence encodes CASSPPLAERTDTQYF. V is TRBV18 and J is TRBJ2-3; the match to TRBD2 covers 8 bases. The CDR3 runs to 16 residues. Trimming at V came to 0 bases and at J to 3 bases, leaving 5 bases not matched to a gene. Germline CDR1 KGHSH, CDR2 LQKENI. Based on the CDR3 plus reference TRBV18 and TRBJ2-3, the full variable domain is NAGVMQNPRHLVRRRGQEARLRCSPMKGHSHVYWYRQLPEEGLKFMVYLQKENIIDESGMPKERFSAEFPKEGPSILRIQQVVRGDSAAYFCASSPPLAERTDTQYFGPGTRLTVL.

The V call is TRBV6-2 or TRBV6-3, the J call TRBJ2-1, with unresolved D. The V end lost 2 bases, the J end lost 6 bases, and 5 bases lay between the germline ends. CDR1 and CDR2 from the germline V gene are MNHEY and SVGEGT. The CDR3 runs to 12 residues. The CDR3 here is CASSYLGNEQFF. For the CDR3, the DNA is TGTGCCAGCAGTTACCTCGGCAATGAGCAGTTCTTC.

This clone occurred once. The J gene is TRBJ1-3, the V gene TRBV3-1 (or the pseudogene TRBV3-2), with no clear D. Looked up from germline, CDR1 is LGHDT and CDR2 is YNNKEL (reference sequence). CDR3 length equals 15 residues. V was trimmed by 2 bases and J by 0 bases, leaving 8 bases between them. The CDR3 spells CASSQRLISGNTIYF. The CDR3 DNA is TGTGCCAGCAGCCAACGACTGATCTCTGGAAACACCATATATTTT.

The rearrangement uses TRBV7-2 and TRBJ2-1; the match to TRBD2 covers 7 bases. CDR1 is SGHTA and CDR2 is FQGNSA in the germline V gene. J was trimmed by 7 bases and V by 8 bases; bases with no gene match: 11. There are 14 residues in the CDR3. CDR3 coding DNA: TGTGCCAGCTTAAGCGGGATTTGGGAAAATGAGCAGTTCTTC. It translates to CASLSGIWENEQFF.

The rearrangement joins TRBV7-2 to TRBJ2-3, with 8 nucleotides matching TRBD2. The V gene end was trimmed by 3 bases and the J gene end by 4 bases; junction bases not matched to a gene: 12. Per the germline V gene, CDR1 is SGHTA and CDR2 is FQGNSA. The CDR3 consists of 17 residues. In DNA, the CDR3 is TGTGCCAGCAGCTTCCCCGCCGCGGGGGGAAGCGCAGATACGCAGTATTTT. It codes for CASSFPAAGGSADTQYF.

CDR3 in DNA: TGCGCCAGCAGCCTCCAGTCGACACCCGATTCGCCCCAGTACTTC. Protein product: CASSLQSTPDSPQYF. This chain joins TRBV4-3 and TRBJ2-5; D not certain. Germline values: CDR1 LGHNA, CDR2 YSLEER. The CDR3 consists of 15 residues. Trimming left V 4 bases short and J 9 bases short, with 21 bases between.

The CDR3 DNA follows: TGTGCCACCAGTGTTTGGGTGACAGGCTGCTGGGGTGGCTACACCTTC. Its translation is CATSVWVTGCWGGYTF. The rearrangement links TRBV24-1 to TRBJ1-2; D is possibly TRBD1 (6 bases). Trimming removed 5 bases from V and 7 bases from J, with 22 bases in between. Germline CDR1 reads KGHDR; CDR2 reads SFDVKD. The CDR3 is made up of 16 amino acids.

The chain links TRBV10-2 to TRBJ1-2, with a tentative D call TRBD1 (5 bases). Germline assignment: CDR1 WSHSY and CDR2 SAAADI. This CDR3 region has 13 residues. Trimming stripped 4 bases from V and 4 bases from J, with 10 bases between. CDR3 amino acids: CASSVGGTYGYTF. The CDR3 DNA follows: TGCGCCAGCAGTGTGGGGGGGACCTATGGCTACACCTTC.

V gene TRBV7-9 combines with J gene TRBJ2-2; 13 bases fit TRBD2. The junction had 5 bases not matched to a gene; V was cut back by 3 bases and J by 1 base. The CDR3 runs 18 residues. Germline V gene lookup returns CDR1 SEHNR and CDR2 FQNEAQ (reference sequence). This CDR3 is CASSFRTSGSWNTGELFF. CDR3 nucleotide sequence: TGTGCCAGCAGCTTTCGGACTAGCGGGAGCTGGAACACCGGGGAGCTGTTTTTT.

V usage is TRBV7-2 and J usage is TRBJ1-2, with a tentative D call TRBD1 (5 bases). This CDR3 contains 16 residues. Looked up from germline, CDR1 is SGHTA and CDR2 is FQGNSA. The ends were cut back, 0 bases at V and 4 bases at J, with 15 bases in the middle. This CDR3 reads CASSLARQGGRYGYTF. CDR3 DNA sequence: TGTGCCAGCAGCTTAGCGAGGCAGGGAGGCCGCTATGGCTACACCTTC.